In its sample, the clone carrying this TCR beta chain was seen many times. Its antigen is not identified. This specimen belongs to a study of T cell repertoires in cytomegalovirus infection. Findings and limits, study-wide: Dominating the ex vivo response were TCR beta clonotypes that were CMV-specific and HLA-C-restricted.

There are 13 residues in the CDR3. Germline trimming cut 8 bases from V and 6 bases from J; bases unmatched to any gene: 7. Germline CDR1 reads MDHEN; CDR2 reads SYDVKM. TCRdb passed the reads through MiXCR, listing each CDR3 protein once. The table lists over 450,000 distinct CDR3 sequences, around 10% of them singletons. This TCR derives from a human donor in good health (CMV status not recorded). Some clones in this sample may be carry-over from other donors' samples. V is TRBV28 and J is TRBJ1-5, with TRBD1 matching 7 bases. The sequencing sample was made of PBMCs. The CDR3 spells CASHEQGTQPQHF. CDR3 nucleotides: TGTGCCAGCCACGAACAGGGGACTCAGCCCCAGCATTTT.